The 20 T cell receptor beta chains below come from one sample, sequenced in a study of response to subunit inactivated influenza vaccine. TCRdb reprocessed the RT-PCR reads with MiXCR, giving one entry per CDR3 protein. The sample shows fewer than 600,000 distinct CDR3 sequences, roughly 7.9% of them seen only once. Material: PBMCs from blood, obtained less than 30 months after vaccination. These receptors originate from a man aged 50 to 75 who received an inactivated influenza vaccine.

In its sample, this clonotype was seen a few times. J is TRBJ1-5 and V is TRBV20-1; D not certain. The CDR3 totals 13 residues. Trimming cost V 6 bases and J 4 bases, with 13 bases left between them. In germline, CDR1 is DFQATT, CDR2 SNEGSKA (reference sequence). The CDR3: CSARPPRNQPQHF. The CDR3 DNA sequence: TGCAGTGCAAGACCACCCAGGAATCAGCCCCAGCATTTT.

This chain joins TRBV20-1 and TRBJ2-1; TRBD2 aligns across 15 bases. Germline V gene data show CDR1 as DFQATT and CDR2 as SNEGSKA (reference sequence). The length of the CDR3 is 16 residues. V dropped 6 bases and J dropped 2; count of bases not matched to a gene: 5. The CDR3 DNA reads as TGCAGTGCCGCAGGACTAGCGGGAGGGCCCTACAATGAGCAGTTCTTC. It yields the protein CSAAGLAGGPYNEQFF.

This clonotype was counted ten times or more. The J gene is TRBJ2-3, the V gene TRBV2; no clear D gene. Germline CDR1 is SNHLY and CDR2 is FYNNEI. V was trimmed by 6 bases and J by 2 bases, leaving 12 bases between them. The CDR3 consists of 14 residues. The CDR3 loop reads CASRDAANTDTQYF. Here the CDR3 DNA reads TGTGCCAGCAGGGACGCGGCCAACACAGATACGCAGTATTTT. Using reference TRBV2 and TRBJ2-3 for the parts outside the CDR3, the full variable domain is EPEVTQTPSHQVTQMGQEVILRCVPISNHLYFYWYRQILGQKVEFLVSFYNNEISEKSEIFDDQFSVERPDGSNFTLKIRSTKLEDSAMYFCASRDAANTDTQYFGPGTRLTVL.

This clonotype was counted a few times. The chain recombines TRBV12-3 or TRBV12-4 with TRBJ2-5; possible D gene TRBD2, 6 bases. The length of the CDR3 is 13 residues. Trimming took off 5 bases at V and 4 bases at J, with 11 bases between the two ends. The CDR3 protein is CASSTEGGETQYF. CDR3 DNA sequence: TGTGCCAGCAGTACGGAGGGCGGAGAGACCCAGTACTTC.

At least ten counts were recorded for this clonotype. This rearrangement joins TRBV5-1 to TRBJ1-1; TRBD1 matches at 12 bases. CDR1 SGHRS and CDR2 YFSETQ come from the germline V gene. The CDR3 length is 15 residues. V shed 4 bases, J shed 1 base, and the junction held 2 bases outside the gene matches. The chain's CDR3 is CASSGGQGANTEAFF. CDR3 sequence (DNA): TGCGCCAGCAGCGGGGGACAGGGGGCGAACACTGAAGCTTTCTTT.

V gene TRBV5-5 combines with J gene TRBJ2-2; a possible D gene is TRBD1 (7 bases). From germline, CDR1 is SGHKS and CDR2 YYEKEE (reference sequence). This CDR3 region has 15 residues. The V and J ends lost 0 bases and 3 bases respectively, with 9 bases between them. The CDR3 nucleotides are TGTGCCAGCAGCTTGGTCAGGGGGGACACCGGGGAGCTGTTTTTT. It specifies CASSLVRGDTGELFF. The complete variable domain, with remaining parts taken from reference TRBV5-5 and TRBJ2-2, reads DAGVTQSPTHLIKTRGQQVTLRCSPISGHKSVSWYQQVLGQGPQFIFQYYEKEERGRGNFPDRFSARQFPNYSSELNVNALLLGDSALYLCASSLVRGDTGELFFGEGSRLTVL.

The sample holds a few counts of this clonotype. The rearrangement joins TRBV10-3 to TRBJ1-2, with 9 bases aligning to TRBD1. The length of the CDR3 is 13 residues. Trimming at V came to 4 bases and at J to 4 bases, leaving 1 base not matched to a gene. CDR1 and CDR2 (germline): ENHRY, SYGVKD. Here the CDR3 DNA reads TGTGCCATCAGTGGGGACAGGGCCTATGGCTACACCTTC. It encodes CAISGDRAYGYTF.

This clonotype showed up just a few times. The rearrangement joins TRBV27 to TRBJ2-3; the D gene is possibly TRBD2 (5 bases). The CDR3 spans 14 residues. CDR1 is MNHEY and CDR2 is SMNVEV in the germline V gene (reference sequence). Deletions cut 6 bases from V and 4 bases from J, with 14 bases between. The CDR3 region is CASRYRERADTQYF. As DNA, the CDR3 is TGTGCCAGCAGGTACCGGGAAAGGGCAGATACGCAGTATTTT.

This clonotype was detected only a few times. CDR3 coding DNA: TGCAGTGCTCCAAAACATCAAGAGCTTCTAGCCAAAAACATTCAGTACTTC. This codes for CSAPKHQELLAKNIQYF. The chain carries TRBV20-1 and TRBJ2-4; D gene ambiguous. Germline V gene sequence: CDR1 DFQATT, CDR2 SNEGSKA (reference sequence). Trimming stripped 5 bases from V and 0 bases from J, with 20 bases between. This CDR3 region has 17 residues.

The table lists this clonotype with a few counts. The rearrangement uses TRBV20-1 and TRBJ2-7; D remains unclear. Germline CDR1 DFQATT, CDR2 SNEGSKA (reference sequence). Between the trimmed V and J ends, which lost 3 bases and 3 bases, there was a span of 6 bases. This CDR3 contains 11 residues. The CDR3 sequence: CSASKSYEQYF. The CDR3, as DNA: TGCAGTGCTAGTAAGAGCTACGAGCAGTACTTC.

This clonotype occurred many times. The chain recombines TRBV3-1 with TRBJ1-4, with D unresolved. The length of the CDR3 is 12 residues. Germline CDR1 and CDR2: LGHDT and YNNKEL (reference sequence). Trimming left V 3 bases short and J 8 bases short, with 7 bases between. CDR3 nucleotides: TGTGCCAGCAGCCACCGGAGCGAAAAACTGTTTTTT. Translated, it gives CASSHRSEKLFF.

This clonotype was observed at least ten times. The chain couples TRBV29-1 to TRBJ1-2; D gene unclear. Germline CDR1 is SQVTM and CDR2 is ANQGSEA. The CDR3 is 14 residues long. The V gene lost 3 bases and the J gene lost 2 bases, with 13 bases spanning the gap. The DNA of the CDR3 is TGCAGCGTTGACAGTTCAGGATTGAACTATGGCTACACCTTC. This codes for CSVDSSGLNYGYTF.

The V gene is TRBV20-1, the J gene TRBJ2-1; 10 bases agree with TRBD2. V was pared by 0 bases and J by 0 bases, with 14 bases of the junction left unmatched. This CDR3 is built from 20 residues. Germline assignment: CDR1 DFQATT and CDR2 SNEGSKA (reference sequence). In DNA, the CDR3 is TGCAGTGCTAGAGATCTTTACGGACTAGCGGACACGAGCTCCTACAATGAGCAGTTCTTC. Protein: CSARDLYGLADTSSYNEQFF.

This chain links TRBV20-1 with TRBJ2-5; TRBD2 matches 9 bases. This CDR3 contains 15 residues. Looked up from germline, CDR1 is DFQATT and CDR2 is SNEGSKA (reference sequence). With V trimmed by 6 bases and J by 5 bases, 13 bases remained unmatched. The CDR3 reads CSARRLREGGETQYF. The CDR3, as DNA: TGCAGTGCCCGTCGATTGCGGGAGGGGGGCGAGACCCAGTACTTC.

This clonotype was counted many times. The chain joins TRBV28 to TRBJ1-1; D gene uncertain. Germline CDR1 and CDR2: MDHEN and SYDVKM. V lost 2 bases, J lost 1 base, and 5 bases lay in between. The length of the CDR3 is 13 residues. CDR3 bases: TGTGCCAGCAGTTTACTAAGGAACACTGAAGCTTTCTTT. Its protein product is CASSLLRNTEAFF.

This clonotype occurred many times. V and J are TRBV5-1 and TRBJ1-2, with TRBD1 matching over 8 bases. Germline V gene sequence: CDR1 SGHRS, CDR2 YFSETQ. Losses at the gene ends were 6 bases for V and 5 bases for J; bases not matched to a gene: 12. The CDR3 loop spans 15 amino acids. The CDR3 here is CASKAGGDSGYGYTF. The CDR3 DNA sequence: TGCGCCAGCAAGGCAGGGGGCGATTCGGGATATGGCTACACCTTC. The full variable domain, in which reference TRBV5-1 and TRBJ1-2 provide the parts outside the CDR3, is KAGVTQTPRYLIKTRGQQVTLSCSPISGHRSVSWYQQTPGQGLQFLFEYFSETQRNKGNFPGRFSGRQFSNSRSEMNVSTLELGDSALYLCASKAGGDSGYGYTFGSGTRLTVV.

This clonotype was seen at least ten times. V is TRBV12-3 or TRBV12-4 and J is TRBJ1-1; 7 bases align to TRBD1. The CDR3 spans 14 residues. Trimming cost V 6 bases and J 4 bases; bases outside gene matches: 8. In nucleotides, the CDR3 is TGTGCCAGCAGACGACAGGGCTCAGGCACTGAAGCTTTCTTT. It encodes CASRRQGSGTEAFF.

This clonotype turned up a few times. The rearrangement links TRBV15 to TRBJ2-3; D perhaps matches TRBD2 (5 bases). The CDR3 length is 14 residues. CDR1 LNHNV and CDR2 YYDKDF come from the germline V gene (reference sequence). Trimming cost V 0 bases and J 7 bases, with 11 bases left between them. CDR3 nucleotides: TGTGCCACCAGCAGAGAACGAGGACTTCATACGCAGTATTTT. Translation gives CATSRERGLHTQYF.

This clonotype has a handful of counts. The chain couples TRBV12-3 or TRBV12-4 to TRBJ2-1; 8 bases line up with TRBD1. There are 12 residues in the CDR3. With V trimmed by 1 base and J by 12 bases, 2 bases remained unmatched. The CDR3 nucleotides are TGTGCCAGCAGTTTAGGGACAGGGTGGCAGTTCTTC. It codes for CASSLGTGWQFF.

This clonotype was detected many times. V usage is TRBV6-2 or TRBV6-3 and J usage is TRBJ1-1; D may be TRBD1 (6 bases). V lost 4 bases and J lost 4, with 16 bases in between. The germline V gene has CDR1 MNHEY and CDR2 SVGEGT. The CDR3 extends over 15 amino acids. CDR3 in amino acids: CASSSQGYTITEAFF. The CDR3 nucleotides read TGTGCCAGCAGTTCTCAGGGGTACACGATCACTGAAGCTTTCTTT.